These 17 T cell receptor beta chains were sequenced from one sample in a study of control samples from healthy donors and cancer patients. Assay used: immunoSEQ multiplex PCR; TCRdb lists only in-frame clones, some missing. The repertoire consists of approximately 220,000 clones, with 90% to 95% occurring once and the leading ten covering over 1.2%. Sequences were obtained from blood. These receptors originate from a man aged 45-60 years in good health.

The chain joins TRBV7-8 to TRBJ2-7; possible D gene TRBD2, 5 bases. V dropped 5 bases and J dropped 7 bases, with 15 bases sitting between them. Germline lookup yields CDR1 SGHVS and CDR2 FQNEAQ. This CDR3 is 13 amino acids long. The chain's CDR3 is CASSRDGRPEQYF. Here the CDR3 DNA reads TGTGCCAGCAGCCGGGATGGCAGGCCGGAGCAGTACTTC.

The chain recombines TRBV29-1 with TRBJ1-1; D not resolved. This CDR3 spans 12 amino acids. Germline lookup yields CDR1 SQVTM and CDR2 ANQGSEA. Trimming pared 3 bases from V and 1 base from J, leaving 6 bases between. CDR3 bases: TGCAGCGTTGATAACTGGAACACTGAAGCTTTCTTT. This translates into CSVDNWNTEAFF.

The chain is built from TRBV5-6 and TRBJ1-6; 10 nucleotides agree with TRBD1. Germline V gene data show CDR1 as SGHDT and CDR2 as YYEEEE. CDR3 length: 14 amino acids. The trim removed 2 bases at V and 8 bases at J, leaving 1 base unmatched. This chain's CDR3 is CASSFGQGDSPLHF. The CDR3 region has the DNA TGTGCCAGCAGCTTTGGACAGGGGGATTCACCCCTCCACTTT.

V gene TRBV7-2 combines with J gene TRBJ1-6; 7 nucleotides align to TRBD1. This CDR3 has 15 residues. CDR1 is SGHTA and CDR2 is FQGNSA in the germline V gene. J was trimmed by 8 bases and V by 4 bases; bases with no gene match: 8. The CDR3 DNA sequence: TGTGCCAGCAGCTCACAGGGGACGGCTGATTCACCCCTCCACTTT. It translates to CASSSQGTADSPLHF.

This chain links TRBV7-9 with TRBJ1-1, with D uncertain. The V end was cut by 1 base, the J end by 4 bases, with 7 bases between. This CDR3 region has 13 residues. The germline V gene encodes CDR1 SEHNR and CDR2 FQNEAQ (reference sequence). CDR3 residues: CASSLVASTEAFF. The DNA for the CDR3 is TGTGCCAGCAGCTTAGTGGCCAGCACTGAAGCTTTCTTT.

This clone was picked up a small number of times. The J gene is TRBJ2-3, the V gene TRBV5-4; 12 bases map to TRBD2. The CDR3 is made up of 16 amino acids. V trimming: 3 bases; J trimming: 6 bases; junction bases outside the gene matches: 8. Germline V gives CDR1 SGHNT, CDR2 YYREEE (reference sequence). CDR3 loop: CASSYTSGGRGDTQYF. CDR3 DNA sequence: TGTGCCAGCAGCTATACTAGCGGGGGGCGAGGTGATACGCAGTATTTT.

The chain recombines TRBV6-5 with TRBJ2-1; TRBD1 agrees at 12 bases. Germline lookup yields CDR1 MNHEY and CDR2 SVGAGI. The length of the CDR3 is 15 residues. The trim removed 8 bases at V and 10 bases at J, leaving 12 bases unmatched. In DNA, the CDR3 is TGTGCCAGCGGGCGCTGGGGACAGGGGGCTTTGGAGCAGTTCTTC. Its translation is CASGRWGQGALEQFF.

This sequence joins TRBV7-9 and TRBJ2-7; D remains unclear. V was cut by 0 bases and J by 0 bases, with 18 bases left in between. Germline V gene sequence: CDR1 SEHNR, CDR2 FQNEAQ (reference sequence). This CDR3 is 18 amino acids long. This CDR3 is CASSLAAGSQQTSYEQYV. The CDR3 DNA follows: TGTGCCAGCAGCTTAGCTGCCGGCAGCCAACAAACCTCCTACGAGCAGTACGTC.

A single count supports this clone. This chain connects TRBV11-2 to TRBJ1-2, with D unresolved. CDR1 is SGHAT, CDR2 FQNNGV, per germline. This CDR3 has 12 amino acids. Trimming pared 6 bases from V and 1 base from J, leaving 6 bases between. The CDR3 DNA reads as TGTGCCAGCAGGGGGAGTAACTATGGCTACACCTTC. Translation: CASRGSNYGYTF.

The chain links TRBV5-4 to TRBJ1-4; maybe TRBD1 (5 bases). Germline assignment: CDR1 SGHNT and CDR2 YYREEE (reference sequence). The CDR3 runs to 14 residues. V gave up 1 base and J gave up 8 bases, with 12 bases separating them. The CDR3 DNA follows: TGTGCCAGCAGCTTGACCAGGGATGGGGAAAAACTGTTTTTT. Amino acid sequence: CASSLTRDGEKLFF.

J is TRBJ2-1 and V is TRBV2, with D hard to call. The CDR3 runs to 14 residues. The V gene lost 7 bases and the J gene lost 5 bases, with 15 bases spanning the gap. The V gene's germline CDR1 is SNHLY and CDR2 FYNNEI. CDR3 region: CASNTALRDNEQFF. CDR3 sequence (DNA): TGTGCCAGCAATACGGCGCTTAGGGACAATGAGCAGTTCTTC. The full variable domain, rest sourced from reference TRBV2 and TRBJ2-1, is EPEVTQTPSHQVTQMGQEVILRCVPISNHLYFYWYRQILGQKVEFLVSFYNNEISEKSEIFDDQFSVERPDGSNFTLKIRSTKLEDSAMYFCASNTALRDNEQFFGPGTRLTVL.

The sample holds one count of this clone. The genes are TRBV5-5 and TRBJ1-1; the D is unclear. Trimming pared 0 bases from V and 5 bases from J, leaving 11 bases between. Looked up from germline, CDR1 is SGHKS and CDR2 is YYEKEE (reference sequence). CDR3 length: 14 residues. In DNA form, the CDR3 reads TGTGCCAGCAGCTTGGTGGACGGTGGGACTGAAGCTTTCTTT. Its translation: CASSLVDGGTEAFF. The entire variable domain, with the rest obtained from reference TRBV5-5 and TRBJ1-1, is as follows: DAGVTQSPTHLIKTRGQQVTLRCSPISGHKSVSWYQQVLGQGPQFIFQYYEKEERGRGNFPDRFSARQFPNYSSELNVNALLLGDSALYLCASSLVDGGTEAFFGQGTRLTVV.

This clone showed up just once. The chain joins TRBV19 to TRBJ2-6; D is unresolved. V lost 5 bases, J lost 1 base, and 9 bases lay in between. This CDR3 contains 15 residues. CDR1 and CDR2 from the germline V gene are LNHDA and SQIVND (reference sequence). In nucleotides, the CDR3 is TGTGCCAGTAGTGTTCGCCCATCTGGGGCCAACGTCCTGACTTTC. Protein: CASSVRPSGANVLTF.

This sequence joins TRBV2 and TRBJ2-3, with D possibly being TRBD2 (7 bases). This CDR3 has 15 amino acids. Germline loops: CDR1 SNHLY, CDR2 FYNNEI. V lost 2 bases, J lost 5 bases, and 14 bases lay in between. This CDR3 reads CASSETGGMVDTQYF. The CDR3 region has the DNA TGTGCCAGCAGTGAAACGGGGGGCATGGTAGATACGCAGTATTTT. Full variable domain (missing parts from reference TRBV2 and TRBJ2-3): EPEVTQTPSHQVTQMGQEVILRCVPISNHLYFYWYRQILGQKVEFLVSFYNNEISEKSEIFDDQFSVERPDGSNFTLKIRSTKLEDSAMYFCASSETGGMVDTQYFGPGTRLTVL.

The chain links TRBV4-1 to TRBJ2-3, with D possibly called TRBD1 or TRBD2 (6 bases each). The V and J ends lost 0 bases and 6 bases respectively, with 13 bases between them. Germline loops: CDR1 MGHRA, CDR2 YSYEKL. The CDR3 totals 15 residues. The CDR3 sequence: CASSQETGAMDTQYF. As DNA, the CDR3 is TGCGCCAGCAGCCAAGAAACGGGGGCAATGGATACGCAGTATTTT.

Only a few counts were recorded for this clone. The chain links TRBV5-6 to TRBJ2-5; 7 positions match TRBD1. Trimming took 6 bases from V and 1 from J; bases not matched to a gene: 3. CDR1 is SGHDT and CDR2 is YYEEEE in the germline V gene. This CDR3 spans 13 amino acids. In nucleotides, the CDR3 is TGTGCCAGCACCCGGACAGGCCAAGAGACCCAGTACTTC. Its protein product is CASTRTGQETQYF.

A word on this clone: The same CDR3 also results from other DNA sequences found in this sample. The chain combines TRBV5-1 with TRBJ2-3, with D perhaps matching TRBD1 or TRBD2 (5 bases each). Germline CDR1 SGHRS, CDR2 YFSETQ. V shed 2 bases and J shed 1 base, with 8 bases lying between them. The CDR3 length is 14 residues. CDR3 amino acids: CASSFGTGTDTQYF. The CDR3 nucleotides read TGCGCCAGCAGCTTTGGGACCGGCACAGATACGCAGTATTTT.